A single sample is the source of the 10 T cell receptor beta chains below, sequenced in a study of cytomegalovirus exposure and HLA in healthy donors. The PCR had 60 Vbeta and 13 Jbeta primers. TCRdb's table, derived via immunoSEQ multiplex PCR, lists solely in-frame clones and lacks some. The data contain around 92,000 clones, roughly 74% of them singletons. The source material was PBMCs. These receptors originate from a female donor in good health and CMV-seropositive.

The chain links TRBV2 to TRBJ1-2; D remains ambiguous. V was pared by 0 bases and J by 1 base, with 12 bases between. Germline V CDR1 and CDR2: SNHLY, FYNNEI. The CDR3 is 16 residues long. As DNA, the CDR3 is TGTGCCAGCAGTGAAGCGGATTCGGGGATTAACTATGGCTACACCTTC. Its translation: CASSEADSGINYGYTF.

This chain uses TRBV19 with TRBJ2-7, with 9 bases aligning to TRBD1. Per the germline V gene, CDR1 is LNHDA and CDR2 is SQIVND (reference sequence). This CDR3 has 14 residues. Unmatched junction bases numbered 5, after V lost 5 bases and J lost 3 bases. The CDR3 coding sequence is TGTGCCAGTAGTTCCCGGGACAGGGTCTACGAGCAGTACTTC. This codes for CASSSRDRVYEQYF. Looking up the rest from reference TRBV19 and TRBJ2-7 gives the full variable domain: DGGITQSPKYLFRKEGQNVTLSCEQNLNHDAMYWYRQDPGQGLRLIYYSQIVNDFQKGDIAEGYSVSREKKESFPLTVTSAQKNPTAFYLCASSSRDRVYEQYFGPGTRLTVT.

The chain links TRBV30 to TRBJ1-4; TRBD1 matches 11 bases. V gave up 4 bases and J gave up 5 bases; unmatched junction bases: 6. Germline CDR1 is GTSNPN and CDR2 is SVGIG (reference sequence). CDR3 size: 15 residues. CDR3 in amino acids: CAWNRGTGGNEKLFF. CDR3 nucleotides: TGTGCCTGGAACCGGGGGACAGGGGGAAATGAAAAACTGTTTTTT.

This chain connects TRBV29-1 to TRBJ2-3; D is perhaps TRBD1 (5 bases). The V gene lost 6 bases and the J gene lost 5 bases, with 21 bases spanning the gap. The germline V gene encodes CDR1 SQVTM and CDR2 ANQGSEA. This CDR3 is 15 amino acids long. The CDR3 nucleotides are TGCAGCGTCCGCCTGACAGTGACGCGAGGAGATACGCAGTATTTT. Amino acid sequence: CSVRLTVTRGDTQYF.

A single count supports this clone. CDR3 coding DNA: TGCAGCGTCGATCTAGCGGGGGGGCGGAATGAGCAGTTCTTC. Translating it yields CSVDLAGGRNEQFF. This chain uses TRBV29-1 with TRBJ2-1, with 12 bases that match TRBD2. V was clipped by 6 bases and J by 7 bases; unmatched bases: 7. The CDR3 runs 14 residues. CDR1 SQVTM and CDR2 ANQGSEA come from the germline V gene.

The rearrangement links TRBV6-5 to TRBJ1-6; D remains unclear. Trimming took 3 bases from V and 10 from J, leaving 10 bases between them. This CDR3 is built from 13 residues. Germline V gene data show CDR1 as MNHEY and CDR2 as SVGAGI. The CDR3 region is CASSYEEGSPLHF. For the CDR3, the DNA is TGTGCCAGCAGTTATGAGGAGGGATCACCCCTCCACTTT.

The V gene is TRBV4-1, the J gene TRBJ2-7, with a weak D call TRBD2 (6 bases). Trimming left V 4 bases short and J 7 bases short, with 11 bases between. CDR1 is MGHRA, CDR2 YSYEKL, per germline. The CDR3 extends over 12 amino acids. As DNA, the CDR3 is TGCGCCAGCAGCCCCCGGGGGAGTGAGCAGTACTTC. This codes for CASSPRGSEQYF.

V gene TRBV7-9 combines with J gene TRBJ2-7; 13 bases are shared with TRBD2. Germline V gives CDR1 SEHNR, CDR2 FQNEAQ (reference sequence). The junction had 9 bases not matched to a gene; V was cut back by 11 bases and J by 8 bases. The CDR3 extends over 13 amino acids. CDR3 bases: TGTGCCGGACAAACTAGCGGGAGGGCCCAGCAGTACTTC. This codes for CAGQTSGRAQQYF.

The rearrangement joins TRBV7-2 to TRBJ2-7; D unresolved. CDR1 SGHTA and CDR2 FQGNSA come from the germline V gene. The V gene lost 5 bases and the J gene lost 2 bases, with 10 bases spanning the gap. This CDR3 spans 13 amino acids. The CDR3 spells CASSTAFTYEQYF. CDR3 nucleotide sequence: TGTGCCAGCAGCACAGCTTTCACCTACGAGCAGTACTTC.

In this sample, this clone turned up once. V and J are TRBV9 and TRBJ2-7; 9 bases are shared with TRBD1. CDR3 length equals 13 residues. V was clipped by 4 bases and J by 6 bases; unmatched bases: 5. Germline V gene lookup returns CDR1 SGDLS and CDR2 YYNGEE. DNA for the CDR3: TGTGCCAGCAGCCTGGGACAGGGCTTCGAGCAGTACTTC. Protein sequence: CASSLGQGFEQYF.